Listed here are 9 T cell receptor beta chains from one sample, sequenced in a study of blood T cell repertoires in COVID-19. The data were produced by immunoSEQ multiplex PCR, yet TCRdb's version contains in-frame clones alone and is incomplete. Here the sample spans about 160,000 clones, roughly four fifths being singletons. Input material: peripheral blood. These receptors were collected from a human donor with acute or convalescent COVID-19. The donor label of this sample is uncertain.

This rearrangement joins TRBV10-1 to TRBJ1-1; TRBD1 matches at 7 bases. The CDR3 has 13 residues. Germline V gene lookup returns CDR1 WNHNN and CDR2 SYGVQD (reference sequence). The J segment lost 1 base and the V segment lost 11 bases, leaving 7 bases of the junction unmatched. The CDR3, as DNA: TGCGCCGCACAGGGGAACAAGAACACTGAAGCTTTCTTT. It encodes CAAQGNKNTEAFF.

The rearrangement links TRBV5-4 to TRBJ1-2; 8 bases align to TRBD1. Trimming at V came to 4 bases and at J to 8 bases, leaving 10 bases not matched to a gene. CDR1 is SGHNT, CDR2 YYREEE, per germline (reference sequence). This CDR3 contains 14 residues. The CDR3 DNA follows: TGTGCCAGCAGCCAAGACAGGGGTGACGGGGGCTACACCTTC. Protein: CASSQDRGDGGYTF. The full variable domain, its missing parts supplied by reference TRBV5-4 and TRBJ1-2, is ETGVTQSPTHLIKTRGQQVTLRCSSQSGHNTVSWYQQALGQGPQFIFQYYREEENGRGNFPPRFSGLQFPNYSSELNVNALELDDSALYLCASSQDRGDGGYTFGSGTRLTVV.

The chain is built from TRBV7-2 and TRBJ2-5; 8 bases match TRBD1. Germline CDR1 reads SGHTA; CDR2 reads FQGNSA. This CDR3 is 14 amino acids long. Trimming cost V 6 bases and J 5 bases; bases outside gene matches: 8. The CDR3 reads CASRLSRDRETQYF. CDR3 sequence (DNA): TGTGCCAGCAGGCTGTCTCGGGACAGGGAGACCCAGTACTTC.

The rearrangement joins TRBV6-2 or TRBV6-3 to TRBJ1-1, with 9 bases identical to TRBD1. The CDR3 has 14 residues. J lost 7 bases, V lost 4 bases, and 7 bases had no gene match. Germline V gene sequence: CDR1 MNHEY, CDR2 SVGEGT. The CDR3 region is CASSFTGTGLEAFF. As DNA, the CDR3 is TGTGCCAGCAGTTTCACCGGGACAGGGCTTGAAGCTTTCTTT.

The rearrangement links TRBV6-1 to TRBJ1-3; no clear D. Germline assignment: CDR1 MNHNS and CDR2 SASEGT. This CDR3 region has 14 residues. Between the trimmed V and J ends, which lost 5 bases and 0 bases, there was a span of 8 bases. CDR3 DNA: TGTGCCAGCAGTTCAGGTATCTCTGGAAACACCATATATTTT. Amino acids: CASSSGISGNTIYF.

V is TRBV15 and J is TRBJ2-7; 12 bases match TRBD2. Germline lookup yields CDR1 LNHNV and CDR2 YYDKDF (reference sequence). The trim removed 5 bases at V and 3 bases at J, leaving 5 bases unmatched. CDR3 length: 15 amino acids. CDR3 sequence reads: CATSGLLAGGYEQYF. In DNA, the CDR3 is TGTGCCACCAGCGGCCTACTAGCGGGGGGCTACGAGCAGTACTTC.

This clone showed up just a few times. This chain links TRBV12-3 or TRBV12-4 with TRBJ1-2; a possible D gene is TRBD1 (6 bases). CDR3 size: 12 residues. The V gene lost 6 bases and the J gene lost 13 bases, with 18 bases spanning the gap. The CDR3 nucleotides read TGTGCCAGCAGCGTAAGACAGGCGGGCGGCACCTTC. Translated, it gives CASSVRQAGGTF.

In nucleotides, the CDR3 is TGTGCCAGCAGCTATAAGACAGGGACGAACACCGGGGAGCTGTTTTTT. It encodes CASSYKTGTNTGELFF. The chain combines TRBV11-2 with TRBJ2-2; the match to TRBD1 covers 7 bases. V trimming: 4 bases; J trimming: 0 bases; junction bases outside the gene matches: 5. Germline V CDR1 and CDR2: SGHAT, FQNNGV. The CDR3 spans 16 residues.

This clone was picked up a small number of times. V is TRBV5-6 and J is TRBJ2-3; no definite D call. The germline CDR1 and CDR2 sequences are SGHDT and YYEEEE. The CDR3 is made up of 17 amino acids. The V and J ends lost 0 bases and 0 bases respectively, with 14 bases between them. CDR3 nucleotides: TGTGCCAGCAGCTTGGGACTTGTTAGCTATAGCACAGATACGCAGTATTTT. Its translation is CASSLGLVSYSTDTQYF.